A selection of T cell receptor beta chains follows, all from one sample in a study of cytomegalovirus exposure and HLA in healthy donors. TCRdb's table, derived via immunoSEQ multiplex PCR, lists solely in-frame clones and lacks some. The table includes about 83,000 clones, approximately 96% detected once. Material for sequencing was PBMCs. Receptors were obtained from a woman younger than 30 in good health and CMV-seronegative. The CDR3 runs from the conserved cysteine through the conserved F or W. The D gene is left open where the match is weak. Size tells how often a clone was seen (once, few, many) or the class of an expanded clone, and some rows leave it out.

cdr3_length: 14; clone_size: .; d_call: .; j_call: TRBJ2-3; v_call: TRBV2; cdr3_nt: TGTGCCAGACAAGGGGGTCCCCTCACAGATACGCAGTATTTT; cdr3_aa: CARQGGPLTDTQYF
cdr3_length: 14; clone_size: .; d_call: .; j_call: TRBJ1-5; v_call: TRBV6-5; cdr3_nt: TGTGCCACTAGAAGCGGGGGCCCAATCTCGACCCAGCATTTT; cdr3_aa: CATRSGGPISTQHF
cdr3_length: 14; clone_size: .; d_call: TRBD2; j_call: TRBJ2-7; v_call: TRBV30; cdr3_nt: TGTGCCTGGCGCGTAGCGGGAGTCTCGTACGAGCAGTACTTC; cdr3_aa: CAWRVAGVSYEQYF
cdr3_length: 15; clone_size: .; d_call: TRBD1; j_call: TRBJ2-7; v_call: TRBV19; cdr3_nt: TGTGCCAGTAGTATCCGGGACAGAGAATCCTACGAGCAGTACTTC; cdr3_aa: CASSIRDRESYEQYF
cdr3_length: 14; clone_size: .; d_call: .; j_call: TRBJ1-2; v_call: TRBV11-2; cdr3_nt: TGTGCCAGCAGCATTCGACAAGAGGGTGTTGGCTACACCTTC; cdr3_aa: CASSIRQEGVGYTF
cdr3_length: 15; clone_size: .; d_call: .; j_call: TRBJ1-2; v_call: TRBV19; cdr3_nt: TGTGCCAGTAGTATGAGTGAGGTGGGGGGCTATGGCTACACCTTC; cdr3_aa: CASSMSEVGGYGYTF
cdr3_length: 16; clone_size: .; d_call: TRBD2; j_call: TRBJ2-1; v_call: TRBV7-8; cdr3_nt: TGTGCCAGCAGCATCTCACTAGCGGTTCCCTACAATGAGCAGTTCTTC; cdr3_aa: CASSISLAVPYNEQFF
cdr3_length: 14; clone_size: .; d_call: TRBD1; j_call: TRBJ1-1; v_call: TRBV29-1; cdr3_nt: TGCAGCGTTGAAGGACCGACAGGGACCACTGAAGCTTTCTTT; cdr3_aa: CSVEGPTGTTEAFF
cdr3_length: 15; clone_size: .; d_call: .; j_call: TRBJ1-3; v_call: TRBV30; cdr3_nt: TGTGCCTGGAGAGCCTTCGAGGGAGAGCGGGGCACCATATATTTT; cdr3_aa: CAWRAFEGERGTIYF
cdr3_length: 16; clone_size: .; d_call: TRBD1; j_call: TRBJ2-2; v_call: TRBV5-4; cdr3_nt: TGTGCCAGCAGCTTCCGACAGGGGAGTTTCACCGGGGAGCTGTTTTTT; cdr3_aa: CASSFRQGSFTGELFF
cdr3_length: 14; clone_size: .; d_call: TRBD1; j_call: TRBJ2-1; v_call: TRBV27; cdr3_nt: TGTGCCAGCAGCAACAGGGGTTCTTACAATGAGCAGTTCTTC; cdr3_aa: CASSNRGSYNEQFF
cdr3_length: 14; clone_size: .; d_call: .; j_call: TRBJ2-2; v_call: TRBV6-1; cdr3_nt: TGTGCCAGCAGCGAGGACAGGAACACCGGGGAGCTGTTTTTT; cdr3_aa: CASSEDRNTGELFF
cdr3_length: 11; clone_size: .; d_call: .; j_call: TRBJ2-1; v_call: TRBV29-1; cdr3_nt: TGCAGCGGTAGCGCCTACAATGAGCAGTTCTTC; cdr3_aa: CSGSAYNEQFF
cdr3_length: 14; clone_size: .; d_call: .; j_call: TRBJ2-1; v_call: TRBV5-4; cdr3_nt: TGTGCCAGCAGCTCGATGATCAGTCCAAATGAGCAGTTCTTC; cdr3_aa: CASSSMISPNEQFF
cdr3_length: 12; clone_size: .; d_call: .; j_call: TRBJ1-1; v_call: TRBV7-2; cdr3_nt: TGTGCCAGCAGCTTAGTCGGGGGGGCAGCTTTCTTT; cdr3_aa: CASSLVGGAAFF
cdr3_length: 13; clone_size: .; d_call: TRBD1; j_call: TRBJ1-1; v_call: TRBV2; cdr3_nt: TGTGCCAGCAGTGAAACAGGGGGCACTGAAGCTTTCTTT; cdr3_aa: CASSETGGTEAFF
cdr3_length: 10; clone_size: .; d_call: .; j_call: TRBJ2-1; v_call: TRBV21-1; cdr3_nt: TGTGCCAGCAGCCAGCGGGAGCAGTTCTTC; cdr3_aa: CASSQREQFF
cdr3_length: 13; clone_size: .; d_call: .; j_call: TRBJ1-3; v_call: TRBV11-3; cdr3_nt: TGTGCCAGCAGCCAGGGGCAGGGAAACACCATATATTTT; cdr3_aa: CASSQGQGNTIYF
cdr3_length: 15; clone_size: .; d_call: TRBD1; j_call: TRBJ2-7; v_call: TRBV7-9; cdr3_nt: TGTGCCAGCAGCGGCGCAGGGGGTCAAGCCTACGAGCAGTACTTC; cdr3_aa: CASSGAGGQAYEQYF
cdr3_length: 15; clone_size: .; d_call: .; j_call: TRBJ2-2; v_call: TRBV5-5; cdr3_nt: TGTGCCAGCAGCTTGGCTGGAGGGGACACCGGGGAGCTGTTTTTT; cdr3_aa: CASSLAGGDTGELFF
cdr3_length: 15; clone_size: .; d_call: TRBD2; j_call: TRBJ2-7; v_call: TRBV5-6; cdr3_nt: TGTGCCAGCAGCTTGGAACTAGCGGGCACCTACGAGCAGTACTTC; cdr3_aa: CASSLELAGTYEQYF
cdr3_length: 12; clone_size: .; d_call: .; j_call: TRBJ1-2; v_call: TRBV5-1; cdr3_nt: TGCGCCAGCAGCTTCGACAGAGCAGGCTACACCTTC; cdr3_aa: CASSFDRAGYTF
cdr3_length: 16; clone_size: .; d_call: TRBD2; j_call: TRBJ2-1; v_call: TRBV4-1; cdr3_nt: TGCGCCAGCAGCCCCCTGGGACTAGCGGTCCCTGAGGAACAGTTCTTC; cdr3_aa: CASSPLGLAVPEEQFF
cdr3_length: 17; clone_size: .; d_call: TRBD1; j_call: TRBJ1-1; v_call: TRBV5-1; cdr3_nt: TGCGCCAGCAGCTTGCGATCTCGGGGACAGGGAGCAACCGAAGCTTTCTTT; cdr3_aa: CASSLRSRGQGATEAFF
cdr3_length: 14; clone_size: .; d_call: .; j_call: TRBJ1-1; v_call: TRBV9; cdr3_nt: TGTGCCAGCAGCGCCAGGACAGCGAACACTGAAGCTTTCTTT; cdr3_aa: CASSARTANTEAFF
cdr3_length: 16; clone_size: .; d_call: .; j_call: TRBJ2-6; v_call: TRBV9; cdr3_nt: TGTGCCAGCAGCGTAGGAGGGGGCTCTGGGGCCAACGTCCTGACTTTC; cdr3_aa: CASSVGGGSGANVLTF
cdr3_length: 13; clone_size: .; d_call: .; j_call: TRBJ2-7; v_call: TRBV27; cdr3_nt: TGTGCCAGCAGCCAAGGGAGGAGGTACGAGCAGTACTTC; cdr3_aa: CASSQGRRYEQYF
cdr3_length: 17; clone_size: .; d_call: TRBD2; j_call: TRBJ2-7; v_call: TRBV11-3; cdr3_nt: TGTGCCAGCTCCCGGGGGGGAGCGGGAGCTACGGGGGAGGAGCAGTACTTC; cdr3_aa: CASSRGGAGATGEEQYF
cdr3_length: 15; clone_size: .; d_call: .; j_call: TRBJ2-5; v_call: TRBV7-8; cdr3_nt: TGTGCCAGCAGCTTAGTCGGTACAGAGCAAGAGACCCAGTACTTC; cdr3_aa: CASSLVGTEQETQYF
cdr3_length: 15; clone_size: .; d_call: .; j_call: TRBJ1-1; v_call: TRBV4-2; cdr3_nt: TGTGCCAGCAGCGGTGGAGGAGGGTGGGGGACTGAAGCTTTCTTT; cdr3_aa: CASSGGGGWGTEAFF
cdr3_length: 16; clone_size: .; d_call: .; j_call: TRBJ1-2; v_call: TRBV2; cdr3_nt: TGTGCCAGCAGTCCCGAACTCACAGGGACTAACTATGGCTACACCTTC; cdr3_aa: CASSPELTGTNYGYTF
cdr3_length: 11; clone_size: .; d_call: .; j_call: TRBJ1-1; v_call: TRBV10-3; cdr3_nt: TGTGCCGCACAAACCCACACTGAAGCTTTCTTT; cdr3_aa: CAAQTHTEAFF
cdr3_length: 10; clone_size: .; d_call: .; j_call: TRBJ1-5; v_call: TRBV20-1; cdr3_nt: TGCAGTACAGGGAATCAGCCCCAGCATTTT; cdr3_aa: CSTGNQPQHF
cdr3_length: 16; clone_size: .; d_call: .; j_call: TRBJ2-1; v_call: TRBV10-1; cdr3_nt: TGCGTCAGCAGTGAGCTAGGACTTTCCCGACACAATGAGCAGTTCTTC; cdr3_aa: CVSSELGLSRHNEQFF
cdr3_length: 16; clone_size: few; d_call: TRBD2; j_call: TRBJ2-3; v_call: TRBV9; cdr3_nt: TGTGCCAGCAGCGTAGGGATAGCGGGAGTTCATGATACGCAGTATTTT; cdr3_aa: CASSVGIAGVHDTQYF
cdr3_length: 17; clone_size: .; d_call: TRBD2; j_call: TRBJ2-3; v_call: TRBV10-1; cdr3_nt: TGCGCCAGCAGTGACGACCCTCTAGCGGGAGACGCAGATACGCAGTATTTT; cdr3_aa: CASSDDPLAGDADTQYF
cdr3_length: 15; clone_size: .; d_call: .; j_call: TRBJ1-4; v_call: TRBV18; cdr3_nt: TGTGCCAGCTCGACTAGGGGGGGGCGAGGTGAAAAACTGTTTTTT; cdr3_aa: CASSTRGGRGEKLFF
cdr3_length: 13; clone_size: .; d_call: TRBD1; j_call: TRBJ1-2; v_call: TRBV14; cdr3_nt: TGTGCCAGCAGCCAAGAGGGACAGTATGGCTACACCTTC; cdr3_aa: CASSQEGQYGYTF
cdr3_length: 11; clone_size: once; d_call: .; j_call: TRBJ1-5; v_call: TRBV6-5; cdr3_nt: TGTGCCAGCAGCGACGGGGGGCCCCAGCATTTT; cdr3_aa: CASSDGGPQHF
cdr3_length: 14; clone_size: .; d_call: TRBD2; j_call: TRBJ2-7; v_call: TRBV7-2; cdr3_nt: TGTGCCTCACTTGGGCGGGAGGGCCTAGGTGAGCAGTACTTC; cdr3_aa: CASLGREGLGEQYF
cdr3_length: 13; clone_size: few; d_call: .; j_call: TRBJ1-1; v_call: TRBV7-9; cdr3_nt: TGTGCCAGCAGCCCAGACATCGGCACTGAAGCTTTCTTT; cdr3_aa: CASSPDIGTEAFF
cdr3_length: 15; clone_size: .; d_call: .; j_call: TRBJ2-1; v_call: TRBV2; cdr3_nt: TGTGCCAGCAGACCCACAGGGGGGGGTTACAATGAGCAGTTCTTC; cdr3_aa: CASRPTGGGYNEQFF
cdr3_length: 15; clone_size: .; d_call: .; j_call: TRBJ2-7; v_call: TRBV18; cdr3_nt: TGTGCCAGCTCACCACCCAGGGGAGGGCCCTACGAGCAGTACTTC; cdr3_aa: CASSPPRGGPYEQYF
cdr3_length: 14; clone_size: .; d_call: .; j_call: TRBJ1-1; v_call: TRBV2; cdr3_nt: TGTGCCAGCAGTGAACTTCAGGTGGACACTGAAGCTTTCTTT; cdr3_aa: CASSELQVDTEAFF
cdr3_length: 16; clone_size: .; d_call: TRBD2; j_call: TRBJ2-3; v_call: TRBV14; cdr3_nt: TGTGCCAGCAGCCAACTCCGCGGGAGAGGCACAGATACGCAGTATTTT; cdr3_aa: CASSQLRGRGTDTQYF
cdr3_length: 14; clone_size: .; d_call: .; j_call: TRBJ1-1; v_call: TRBV11-2; cdr3_nt: TGTGCCAGCAGCTTACGGGGGTATGTCGATGAAGCTTTCTTT; cdr3_aa: CASSLRGYVDEAFF
cdr3_length: 16; clone_size: .; d_call: .; j_call: TRBJ1-1; v_call: TRBV19; cdr3_nt: TGTGCCAGTAGTATGGGGGGGGCAAGGAGAGCCACTGAAGCTTTCTTT; cdr3_aa: CASSMGGARRATEAFF
cdr3_length: 13; clone_size: .; d_call: .; j_call: TRBJ2-2; v_call: TRBV29-1; cdr3_nt: TGCAGCGTTGAAGCAACTAGCTCCGGGGAGCTGTTTTTT; cdr3_aa: CSVEATSSGELFF
cdr3_length: 15; clone_size: .; d_call: TRBD2; j_call: TRBJ2-1; v_call: TRBV5-1; cdr3_nt: TGCGCCAGCAGCTTGGCCGTCACTAGCGAAAATGAGCAGTTCTTC; cdr3_aa: CASSLAVTSENEQFF
cdr3_length: 16; clone_size: .; d_call: TRBD2; j_call: TRBJ2-3; v_call: TRBV7-2; cdr3_nt: TGTGCCAGCAGCTTAGTGGGGCTAGCGGACACAGATACGCAGTATTTT; cdr3_aa: CASSLVGLADTDTQYF
cdr3_length: 14; clone_size: .; d_call: .; j_call: TRBJ1-2; v_call: TRBV9; cdr3_nt: TGTGCCAGCAGCGTTGGGGCCGCGGGATATGGCTACACCTTC; cdr3_aa: CASSVGAAGYGYTF
cdr3_length: 12; clone_size: .; d_call: .; j_call: TRBJ1-3; v_call: TRBV5-1; cdr3_nt: TGCGCCAGCAGGTCGGACAGAGACACCATATATTTT; cdr3_aa: CASRSDRDTIYF